The clone carrying this TCR beta chain appeared a few times. Antigen unknown. The data are from a study of T cells in Graves' hyperthyroidism and ophthalmopathy. Study results and caveats: Also found in blood were most expanded thyroid clonotypes above 0.001.

Germline V gives CDR1 MNHNS, CDR2 SASEGT. With 0 bases removed from V and 2 bases from J, the gap between germline ends came to 10 bases. The CDR3 runs to 15 residues. The TCR beta CDR3 regions underwent amplification using RNA transcripts as the source. The HTBI set primed first-round TCR CDR3 RT-PCR. TCRdb reanalysed the multiplex PCR reads using MiXCR and keeps one entry per CDR3 protein. The sample has over 650,000 distinct CDR3 sequences; just under 45% are singletons. Uncontrolled infection, other autoimmune disease, pregnancy or lactation barred patients from enrollment. Diagnostic decisions used clinical symptoms, serum thyroxine and TRAb, thyroid ultrasound and orbital computed tomography.

This TCR derives from an adult man with Graves' disease, either hyperthyroidism or ophthalmopathy (not recorded which). The sample taken for sequencing was peripheral blood or thyroid tissue (not recorded which). This rearrangement joins TRBV6-1 to TRBJ1-2, with TRBD1 as a possible D gene (6 bases). CDR3 sequence reads: CASSEARTANYGYTF. The CDR3 DNA reads as TGTGCCAGCAGTGAAGCTAGGACAGCAAACTATGGCTACACCTTC.